This entry features one T cell receptor (beta chain) sequence. Germline V gene lookup returns CDR1 SNHLY and CDR2 FYNNEI. The V and J ends lost 5 bases and 9 bases, in that order; junction bases with no gene match: 17. The CDR3 consists of 17 residues. This sample is drawn from a study of CD8 T cells in Susac syndrome. An input of about 0.5 to 1 ug of RNA was subjected to reverse transcription using random hexamers. One entry per CDR3 protein results from TCRdb running MiXCR on the immunoSEQ multiplex PCR reads. The sample includes more than 150,000 distinct CDR3 sequences, around 96% of them seen just once.

This rearrangement joins TRBV2 to TRBJ2-1; 9 bases match TRBD2. The receptor was isolated from a human donor in good health. Sequencing input: CD4+ T cells from PBMCs. This CDR3 reads CASSPYSGGALTGEQFF. The CDR3 DNA reads as TGTGCCAGCAGTCCATATAGCGGGGGAGCCCTCACCGGTGAGCAGTTCTTC.